This T cell receptor (beta chain) derives from a study of immune heterogeneity within non-small cell lung tumors. Points on this clonotype: Its antigen is undetermined.

The germline CDR1 and CDR2 sequences are SNHLY and FYNNEI. The CDR3 runs to 13 residues. V was clipped by 6 bases and J by 2 bases; unmatched bases: 2. For each sample, template was roughly 640 ng of bulk tumor genomic DNA. Several spatially distant biopsies were obtained per primary tumor intraoperatively. Each patient presented with untreated, newly diagnosed non-small cell lung cancer and received curative surgery. Non-small cell lung cancer patients, newly diagnosed and having surgery with curative intent, served as donors. Multiplex PCR (32 V and 13 J primers) was used to amplify the TCR beta CDR3. TCRdb ran MiXCR on the multiplex PCR reads and lists one entry per CDR3 protein. The sample records approximately 29,000 distinct CDR3 sequences, less than 35% being singletons. Study-level points and caveats: Local T-cell clonality tracked local tumor mutational burden; the correlation was moderate but significant (R approximately 0.35). T-cell receptor beta clonotypes at high frequency differed largely between individual patients.

This clonotype was obtained from a man aged 35-49 years with non-small cell lung cancer. The sample taken for sequencing was lung tumor tissue. The chain links TRBV2 to TRBJ2-3, with 7 bases lining up with TRBD2. The CDR3 nucleotides read TGTGCCAGCAGCGGGACTACCACAGATACGCAGTATTTT. It codes for CASSGTTTDTQYF.